The 31 T cell receptor beta chains given below trace back to one sample, sequenced in a study of cytomegalovirus exposure and HLA in healthy donors. Primers: 60 Vbeta forward and 13 Jbeta reverse. The table came from immunoSEQ multiplex PCR; TCRdb's copy has only in-frame clones and leaves some out. The sample carries 85,000 to 120,000 clones, approximately 64% recorded once. The sample consisted of PBMCs. Receptor source: a human donor in good health.

The table lists this clone with a few counts. The chain employs TRBV4-2 and TRBJ2-1; 9 bases agree with TRBD2. CDR1 is LGHNA and CDR2 is YNFKEQ in the germline V gene. The J segment lost 2 bases and the V segment lost 0 bases, leaving 8 bases of the junction unmatched. The CDR3 covers 18 residues. In DNA, the CDR3 is TGTGCCAGCAGCCAAGATTTTACTAGCGGGTATCCCTACAATGAGCAGTTCTTC. Its translation is CASSQDFTSGYPYNEQFF.

The rearrangement links TRBV5-4 to TRBJ2-5, with 8 nucleotides matching TRBD1. V gave up 2 bases and J gave up 0 bases; unmatched junction bases: 3. Germline assignment: CDR1 SGHNT and CDR2 YYREEE (reference sequence). The CDR3 spans 15 residues. The CDR3 DNA reads TGTGCCAGCAGCTTCCCAGGGGGCGACCAAGAGACCCAGTACTTC. This encodes CASSFPGGDQETQYF.

This clone was counted only a few times. V usage is TRBV27 and J usage is TRBJ2-5; 9 positions match TRBD1. In germline, CDR1 is MNHEY, CDR2 SMNVEV (reference sequence). The CDR3 runs 18 residues. V lost 2 bases, J lost 1 base, and 11 bases stayed unmatched. The DNA of the CDR3 is TGTGCCAGCAGTTTACGCCAACAGGGGGCTGACCCCCAAGAGACCCAGTACTTC. Translated, it gives CASSLRQQGADPQETQYF.

The gene calls are TRBV30 and TRBJ1-1; tentatively, D is TRBD1 (5 bases). CDR3 length equals 12 residues. Per the germline V gene, CDR1 is GTSNPN and CDR2 is SVGIG (reference sequence). The V gene lost 4 bases and the J gene lost 8 bases, with 14 bases spanning the gap. The CDR3 sequence is CAWNQGRFEAFF. In DNA, the CDR3 is TGTGCCTGGAATCAGGGAAGGTTCGAAGCTTTCTTT.

This clone was recorded a few times. The chain couples TRBV19 to TRBJ2-5, with TRBD2 identical over 7 bases. The V segment lost 5 bases and the J segment 5 bases; nucleotides outside the gene matches: 14. The V gene's germline CDR1 is LNHDA and CDR2 SQIVND (reference sequence). The CDR3 loop spans 16 amino acids. The CDR3 here is CASSLERDVGLETQYF. As DNA, the CDR3 is TGTGCCAGTAGTTTGGAGCGGGATGTTGGCTTGGAGACCCAGTACTTC.

This rearrangement joins TRBV10-2 to TRBJ2-3, with D possibly being TRBD1 (6 bases). Germline V gene sequence: CDR1 WSHSY, CDR2 SAAADI. V shed 6 bases and J shed 1 base, with 14 bases lying between them. The CDR3 has 15 residues. The CDR3 DNA reads TGCGCCAGCAGGCAAAACAGGGCTGGCACAGATACGCAGTATTTT. Translation: CASRQNRAGTDTQYF.

The chain carries TRBV27 and TRBJ2-3; TRBD2 matches 11 bases. CDR1 MNHEY and CDR2 SMNVEV come from the germline V gene (reference sequence). J lost 1 base, V lost 8 bases, and 11 bases had no gene match. This CDR3 comprises 17 residues. CDR3 coding DNA: TGTGCCAGCCGATTAGCGGGAGGGCCTTGGGGCACAGATACGCAGTATTTT. This codes for CASRLAGGPWGTDTQYF.

The chain carries TRBV27 and TRBJ1-2, with D maybe TRBD1 (5 bases). CDR3 length equals 13 residues. Germline V gene sequence: CDR1 MNHEY, CDR2 SMNVEV (reference sequence). Trimming cost V 5 bases and J 4 bases, with 11 bases left between them. DNA for the CDR3: TGTGCCAGCAGTCCCGACAGCATCTATGGCTACACCTTC. It is translated as CASSPDSIYGYTF.

This clone showed up just once. CDR3 amino acids: CASSLVVSSGANVLTF. As DNA, the CDR3 is TGTGCCAGCAGCTTAGTCGTCAGCTCTGGGGCCAACGTCCTGACTTTC. This chain connects TRBV11-2 to TRBJ2-6, with D unresolved. The germline V and J ends were trimmed by 1 base and 0 bases, with 7 bases remaining between them. CDR1 is SGHAT, CDR2 FQNNGV, per germline. The CDR3 is 16 residues long.

The J gene is TRBJ2-1, the V gene TRBV27; 7 nucleotides agree with TRBD2. V lost 6 bases, J lost 5 bases, and 1 base stayed unmatched. Germline lookup yields CDR1 MNHEY and CDR2 SMNVEV (reference sequence). This CDR3 comprises 12 residues. CDR3 DNA sequence: TGTGCCAGCAGACTAGCGAACAATGAGCAGTTCTTC. Residues: CASRLANNEQFF.

The J gene is TRBJ2-3, the V gene TRBV30; 8 bases match TRBD1. In germline, CDR1 is GTSNPN, CDR2 SVGIG (reference sequence). CDR3 length: 12 residues. The J segment lost 5 bases and the V segment lost 5 bases, leaving 3 bases of the junction unmatched. Written as DNA, the CDR3 is TGTGCCTGGCTTACAGGGGGAGATACGCAGTATTTT. This encodes CAWLTGGDTQYF.

This clone has more than one count but fewer than ten. The chain has TRBV19 and TRBJ2-7; D is possibly TRBD1 (7 bases). In germline, CDR1 is LNHDA, CDR2 SQIVND (reference sequence). V lost 5 bases and J 0 bases, leaving 14 bases between the germline ends. This CDR3 is built from 15 residues. The CDR3 bases are TGTGCCAGTAGTGCGGGGACAGCCAGCTCCTACGAGCAGTACTTC. Its translation: CASSAGTASSYEQYF.

The rearrangement uses TRBV6-5 and TRBJ2-2, with a weak D call TRBD2 (6 bases). With 6 bases removed from V and 4 bases from J, the gap between germline ends came to 12 bases. This CDR3 comprises 14 residues. The V gene's germline CDR1 is MNHEY and CDR2 SVGAGI. CDR3 in DNA: TGTGCCAGCAGGGGGGGTCGCGTCACCGGGGAGCTGTTTTTT. This translates into CASRGGRVTGELFF.

Regarding this clone: In the same sample, other DNA sequences code for this CDR3. V usage is TRBV27 and J usage is TRBJ2-1; 9 bases agree with TRBD2. This CDR3 spans 15 amino acids. The V gene end was trimmed by 2 bases and the J gene end by 4 bases; junction bases not matched to a gene: 3. Germline V gene lookup returns CDR1 MNHEY and CDR2 SMNVEV (reference sequence). CDR3 coding DNA: TGTGCCAGCAGTTTAGCGGGAGGGCCTTACAATGAGCAGTTCTTC. Translated: CASSLAGGPYNEQFF.

The chain uses TRBV7-8 and TRBJ1-5; TRBD1 aligns across 8 bases. Per the germline V gene, CDR1 is SGHVS and CDR2 is FQNEAQ. The V gene end was trimmed by 5 bases and the J gene end by 5 bases; junction bases not matched to a gene: 11. CDR3 length: 16 amino acids. The CDR3: CASSPIRTGLHQPQHF. The CDR3 DNA reads as TGTGCCAGCAGCCCGATCCGGACAGGGCTCCATCAGCCCCAGCATTTT.

The J gene is TRBJ2-1, the V gene TRBV5-4; 8 bases agree with TRBD2. The CDR3 is 13 residues long. Per germline, CDR1 SGHNT and CDR2 YYREEE (reference sequence). The trim removed 7 bases at V and 4 bases at J, leaving 4 bases unmatched. DNA for the CDR3: TGTGCCAGCCGGCGGGGGGCTTACAATGAGCAGTTCTTC. It codes for CASRRGAYNEQFF.

The genes are TRBV14 and TRBJ2-1; 9 nucleotides line up with TRBD1. Germline-derived CDR1 and CDR2 are SGHDN and FVKESK. CDR3 length: 15 residues. After removal of 2 bases from V and 4 bases from J, the junction contained 3 bases not matched to a gene. The DNA for the CDR3 is TGTGCCAGCAGCCAACGGACAGGGGCTTACAATGAGCAGTTCTTC. Translating it yields CASSQRTGAYNEQFF.

This clone was counted a few times. This chain links TRBV2 with TRBJ1-6; D unclear. The CDR3 sequence is 13 residues long. V was pared by 4 bases and J by 6 bases, with 7 bases between. CDR1 is SNHLY, CDR2 FYNNEI, per germline. Written as DNA, the CDR3 is TGTGCCAGCAGTGGTTACGGTAATTCACCCCTCCACTTT. This gives the protein CASSGYGNSPLHF.

V is TRBV6-5 and J is TRBJ2-5; TRBD2 aligns across 11 bases. The J call is uncertain, as TRBJ2-7 better fits the DNA end. The CDR3 spans 15 residues. CDR1 is MNHEY and CDR2 is SVGAGI in the germline V gene. CDR3 nucleotide sequence: TGTGCCAGCAGTCTCCTAGCGGGAGGTAGCTACGAGCAGTACTTC. Protein: CASSLLAGGSYEQYF.

V gene TRBV19 combines with J gene TRBJ2-1; 9 bases are a match to TRBD1. The CDR3 consists of 18 residues. Per germline, CDR1 LNHDA and CDR2 SQIVND (reference sequence). The J segment lost 1 base and the V segment lost 6 bases, leaving 13 bases of the junction unmatched. The CDR3: CASRASAPGQGSYNEQFF. CDR3 DNA: TGTGCCAGTAGGGCCTCCGCGCCGGGACAGGGTTCCTACAATGAGCAGTTCTTC.

This clone occurred once. The V gene is TRBV6-6, the J gene TRBJ2-1; 9 positions agree with TRBD2. The CDR3 is 15 residues long. CDR1 is MNHNY, CDR2 SVGAGI, per germline (reference sequence). J was trimmed by 7 bases and V by 2 bases; bases with no gene match: 6. For the CDR3, the DNA is TGTGCCAGCAGTTACGCGGCTAGCGGGGAAAATGAGCAGTTCTTC. Translation gives CASSYAASGENEQFF.

The chain is built from TRBV19 and TRBJ2-7, with D perhaps matching TRBD2 (6 bases). CDR1 and CDR2 from the germline V gene are LNHDA and SQIVND (reference sequence). The CDR3 spans 15 residues. The V and J ends lost 5 bases and 0 bases respectively, with 14 bases between them. In DNA form, the CDR3 reads TGTGCCAGTAGTGATGGAGGGGCGAGCTCCTACGAGCAGTACTTC. It translates to CASSDGGASSYEQYF.

V and J are TRBV7-2 and TRBJ2-7; D might be TRBD1 (6 bases). The CDR3 runs to 15 residues. Germline V gene sequence: CDR1 SGHTA, CDR2 FQGNSA. The ends were cut back, 2 bases at V and 3 bases at J, with 14 bases in the middle. The CDR3 loop reads CASSLLGAGDYEQYF. The CDR3 DNA reads TGTGCCAGCAGCTTACTCGGGGCAGGGGACTACGAGCAGTACTTC.

This clone occurred a few times. The rearrangement links TRBV5-1 to TRBJ1-1; 7 bases align to TRBD1. Looked up from germline, CDR1 is SGHRS and CDR2 is YFSETQ. The J segment lost 5 bases and the V segment lost 3 bases, leaving 16 bases of the junction unmatched. The CDR3 totals 17 residues. CDR3 protein: CASSWHPQAGGITEAFF. The CDR3 DNA sequence: TGCGCCAGCAGCTGGCACCCTCAAGCAGGGGGGATAACTGAAGCTTTCTTT. Based on the CDR3 plus reference TRBV5-1 and TRBJ1-1, the full variable domain is KAGVTQTPRYLIKTRGQQVTLSCSPISGHRSVSWYQQTPGQGLQFLFEYFSETQRNKGNFPGRFSGRQFSNSRSEMNVSTLELGDSALYLCASSWHPQAGGITEAFFGQGTRLTVV.

The genes are TRBV6-5 and TRBJ2-5; D perhaps matches TRBD1 (6 bases). The J call may be mistaken, given a closer DNA end match to TRBJ2-7. The CDR3 is made up of 16 amino acids. CDR1 is MNHEY, CDR2 SVGAGI, per germline. This CDR3 is CASSYSYRQEPYEQYF. CDR3 nucleotide sequence: TGTGCCAGCAGTTACTCCTACAGACAGGAGCCCTACGAGCAGTACTTC.

Concerning this clone itself: One end of the junction is discordant with germline, which a read error may explain. The rearrangement links TRBV10-3 to TRBJ2-7; D possibly corresponds to TRBD2 (6 bases). The CDR3 has 12 residues. Germline V gene sequence: CDR1 ENHRY, CDR2 SYGVKD. CDR3 in amino acids: CAISGDSRERYF. The CDR3 DNA is TGTGCCATCAGTGGGGATTCTCGGGAGCGGTACTTC.

This chain joins TRBV6-1 and TRBJ2-3; 9 positions match TRBD2. This CDR3 region has 19 residues. Germline V gene lookup returns CDR1 MNHNS and CDR2 SASEGT. The V and J ends lost 3 bases and 2 bases, in that order; junction bases with no gene match: 15. Here the CDR3 reads CASSEGLAGPMGITDTQYF. The DNA for the CDR3 is TGTGCCAGCAGTGAGGGGCTAGCGGGACCTATGGGTATCACAGATACGCAGTATTTT.

The chain is built from TRBV30 and TRBJ2-1, with a possible D match to TRBD1 (5 bases). This CDR3 comprises 12 residues. Trimming removed 4 bases from V and 9 bases from J, with 13 bases in between. Germline lookup yields CDR1 GTSNPN and CDR2 SVGIG (reference sequence). CDR3 in DNA: TGTGCCTGGAACAACAGGCGCACTGAGCAGTTCTTC. Translating gives CAWNNRRTEQFF.

The rearrangement joins TRBV12-5 to TRBJ2-7; perhaps TRBD2 as D (5 bases). Germline-derived CDR1 and CDR2 are LGHNT and FRNRAP. V lost 5 bases and J lost 6, with 17 bases in between. This CDR3 comprises 14 residues. The CDR3 reads CASGPPGILAEQYF. The CDR3 DNA reads as TGTGCTAGTGGTCCGCCGGGGATCCTCGCCGAGCAGTACTTC. The variable domain in full, with the rest retrieved from reference TRBV12-5 and TRBJ2-7, is DARVTQTPRHKVTEMGQEVTMRCQPILGHNTVFWYRQTMMQGLELLAYFRNRAPLDDSGMPKDRFSAEMPDATLATLKIQPSEPRDSAVYFCASGPPGILAEQYFGPGTRLTVT.

In its sample, this clone was seen a few times. The chain has TRBV30 and TRBJ2-6; weak D call: TRBD1 (5 bases). The CDR3 runs 16 residues. From germline, CDR1 is GTSNPN and CDR2 SVGIG (reference sequence). V lost 0 bases and J lost 3, with 12 bases in between. CDR3 sequence: CAWSVTRVVGANVLTF. The CDR3 DNA is TGTGCCTGGAGTGTAACCAGGGTGGTTGGGGCCAACGTCCTGACTTTC.

The chain's CDR3 is CASSLQSGVSDTQYF. CDR3 nucleotide sequence: TGTGCCAGCAGCTTACAATCGGGAGTTTCAGATACGCAGTATTTT. The chain joins TRBV7-2 to TRBJ2-3; possibly TRBD2 for D (6 bases). The CDR3 runs 15 residues. Trimming took off 2 bases at V and 4 bases at J, with 13 bases between the two ends. Germline CDR1 SGHTA, CDR2 FQGNSA.